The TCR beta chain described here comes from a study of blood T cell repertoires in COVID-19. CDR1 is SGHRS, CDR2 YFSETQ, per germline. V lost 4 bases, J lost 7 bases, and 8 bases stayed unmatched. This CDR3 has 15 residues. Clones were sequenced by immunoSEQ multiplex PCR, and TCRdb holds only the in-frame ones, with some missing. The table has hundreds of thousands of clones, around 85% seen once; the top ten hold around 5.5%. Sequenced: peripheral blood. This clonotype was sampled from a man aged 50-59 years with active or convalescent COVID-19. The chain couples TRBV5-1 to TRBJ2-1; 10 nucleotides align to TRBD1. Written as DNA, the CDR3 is TGCGCCAGCAGCCCGGGACAGGGGTTAGTAAATGAGCAGTTCTTC. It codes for CASSPGQGLVNEQFF.